This is a list of T cell receptor beta chains from one sample in a study of cytomegalovirus exposure and HLA in healthy donors. Data came from immunoSEQ multiplex PCR; TCRdb stores just in-frame clones and leaves some out. The table includes fewer than 85,000 clones, around nine tenths detected once. What was sequenced was PBMCs. The receptor set was obtained from a woman between 18 and 30 years old in good health and CMV-seropositive. Both conserved end residues are part of each CDR3. D genes are given only for firm matches. The listing skips clone size in some rows; elsewhere it reads once, few, many or a size class.

cdr3_length: 18
clone_size: -
d_call: TRBD2
v_call: TRBV13
j_call: TRBJ2-7
cdr3_nt: TGTGCCAGCAGCTCAGACGGGACTAGCGGGAGGGCCCGGAACGAGCAGTACTTC
cdr3_aa: CASSSDGTSGRARNEQYF

cdr3_length: 16
clone_size: -
d_call: TRBD2
v_call: TRBV11-2
j_call: TRBJ2-1
cdr3_nt: TGTGCCAGCAGCGGACCCGGACTAGCTATCTACAATGAGCAGTTCTTC
cdr3_aa: CASSGPGLAIYNEQFF

cdr3_length: 14
clone_size: once
d_call: -
v_call: TRBV7-2
j_call: TRBJ1-1
cdr3_nt: TGTGCCAGCACAAGGGACAATATGGGGACTGAAGCTTTCTTT
cdr3_aa: CASTRDNMGTEAFF

cdr3_length: 16
clone_size: -
d_call: -
v_call: TRBV4-3
j_call: TRBJ2-1
cdr3_nt: TGCGCCAGCAGCCAAGAGCTGGGCGGGGCTTTCAATGAGCAGTTCTTC
cdr3_aa: CASSQELGGAFNEQFF

cdr3_length: 14
clone_size: -
d_call: -
v_call: TRBV10-3
j_call: TRBJ2-7
cdr3_nt: TGTGCCATCAGTGACTATGGAGGAAACTACGAGCAGTACTTC
cdr3_aa: CAISDYGGNYEQYF

cdr3_length: 15
clone_size: -
d_call: TRBD2
v_call: TRBV30
j_call: TRBJ2-3
cdr3_nt: TGTGCCTGGAATGGGGGACTAGCGGTCACAGATACGCAGTATTTT
cdr3_aa: CAWNGGLAVTDTQYF

cdr3_length: 14
clone_size: -
d_call: -
v_call: TRBV27
j_call: TRBJ2-7
cdr3_nt: TGTGCCAGCAGTTTGTTAGGGGTTGGGTACGAGCAGTACTTC
cdr3_aa: CASSLLGVGYEQYF

cdr3_length: 14
clone_size: once
d_call: -
v_call: TRBV7-9
j_call: TRBJ2-7
cdr3_nt: TGTGCCAGCAGCTTTGTCGGAGGGGATGACGAGCAGTACTTC
cdr3_aa: CASSFVGGDDEQYF

cdr3_length: 14
clone_size: -
d_call: -
v_call: TRBV14
j_call: TRBJ1-2
cdr3_nt: TGTGCCAGCAGCCAAGCGGGGATGGATTATGGCTACACCTTC
cdr3_aa: CASSQAGMDYGYTF

cdr3_length: 16
clone_size: -
d_call: TRBD2
v_call: TRBV4-2
j_call: TRBJ2-1
cdr3_nt: TGTGCCAGCAGCCAAGGAGCGGCGGGAGGTGTAGATGAGCAGTTCTTC
cdr3_aa: CASSQGAAGGVDEQFF

cdr3_length: 16
clone_size: -
d_call: -
v_call: TRBV30
j_call: TRBJ1-4
cdr3_nt: TGTGCCTGGAGTGTACGATTGAGGACAGAAGGGGAAAAACTGTTTTTT
cdr3_aa: CAWSVRLRTEGEKLFF

cdr3_length: 15
clone_size: -
d_call: TRBD2
v_call: TRBV5-4
j_call: TRBJ2-7
cdr3_nt: TGTGCCAGCAGCAACTACCTAGCGGGAGTTTACGAGCAGTACTTC
cdr3_aa: CASSNYLAGVYEQYF

cdr3_length: 13
clone_size: -
d_call: -
v_call: TRBV19
j_call: TRBJ2-1
cdr3_nt: TGTGCCAGTAGTTGGCAGGGCGACAATGAGCAGTTCTTC
cdr3_aa: CASSWQGDNEQFF

cdr3_length: 18
clone_size: -
d_call: -
v_call: TRBV4-2
j_call: TRBJ2-1
cdr3_nt: TGTGCCAGCAGCCAAGTGTCATCCGGAGCTAGCTCCTACAATGAGCAGTTCTTC
cdr3_aa: CASSQVSSGASSYNEQFF

cdr3_length: 16
clone_size: -
d_call: TRBD2
v_call: TRBV27
j_call: TRBJ2-2
cdr3_nt: TGTGCCAGCGTCCGGGCGGGAGGGCCCTCAACCGGGGAGCTGTTTTTT
cdr3_aa: CASVRAGGPSTGELFF

cdr3_length: 19
clone_size: -
d_call: TRBD1
v_call: TRBV6-1
j_call: TRBJ2-1
cdr3_nt: TGTGCCAGCAGTGGGGGCCCGCTCAACCGGGACAGGGGAAGGAATGAGCAGTTCTTC
cdr3_aa: CASSGGPLNRDRGRNEQFF

cdr3_length: 15
clone_size: -
d_call: -
v_call: TRBV15
j_call: TRBJ2-2
cdr3_nt: TGTGCCACCAGCGGAGGATATAACTCCACCGGGGAGCTGTTTTTT
cdr3_aa: CATSGGYNSTGELFF

cdr3_length: 15
clone_size: once
d_call: -
v_call: TRBV2
j_call: TRBJ1-5
cdr3_nt: TGTGCCAGCAGTGATGGGTCGGGGAGCAATCAGCCCCAGCATTTT
cdr3_aa: CASSDGSGSNQPQHF

cdr3_length: 13
clone_size: -
d_call: -
v_call: TRBV7-2
j_call: TRBJ1-6
cdr3_nt: TGTGCCAGCGGCAAACAACCTAATTCACCCCTCCACTTT
cdr3_aa: CASGKQPNSPLHF

cdr3_length: 16
clone_size: -
d_call: -
v_call: TRBV21-1
j_call: TRBJ1-2
cdr3_nt: TGTGCCAGCAGCAAAAAGTTGCTGGGGCCTAACTATGGCTACACCTTC
cdr3_aa: CASSKKLLGPNYGYTF

cdr3_length: 15
clone_size: -
d_call: -
v_call: TRBV7-9
j_call: TRBJ1-4
cdr3_nt: TGTGCCAGCAGCTTAGAGCTGAGCACTAATGAAAAACTGTTTTTT
cdr3_aa: CASSLELSTNEKLFF

cdr3_length: 14
clone_size: -
d_call: TRBD1
v_call: TRBV2
j_call: TRBJ1-1
cdr3_nt: TGTGCCAGCAACGGACAGGGGTTGAACACTGAAGCTTTCTTT
cdr3_aa: CASNGQGLNTEAFF

cdr3_length: 15
clone_size: -
d_call: TRBD1
v_call: TRBV11-2
j_call: TRBJ2-7
cdr3_nt: TGTGCCAGCAGCTTCCGGGACAGGGCCTCCTACGAGCAGTACTTC
cdr3_aa: CASSFRDRASYEQYF

cdr3_length: 16
clone_size: -
d_call: -
v_call: TRBV5-8
j_call: TRBJ2-7
cdr3_nt: TGTGCCAGCAGCCTCGCGGGACAGTGGAGCTCCTACGAGCAGTACTTC
cdr3_aa: CASSLAGQWSSYEQYF

cdr3_length: 15
clone_size: -
d_call: -
v_call: TRBV2
j_call: TRBJ1-5
cdr3_nt: TGTGCCAGCAGTGACCCAGGGTATAGCAATCAGCCCCAGCATTTT
cdr3_aa: CASSDPGYSNQPQHF

cdr3_length: 14
clone_size: once
d_call: -
v_call: TRBV4-3
j_call: TRBJ1-2
cdr3_nt: TGCGCCAGCAGCCAAGATGGGGGGATTGCTGGCTACACCTTC
cdr3_aa: CASSQDGGIAGYTF

cdr3_length: 18
clone_size: once
d_call: TRBD2
v_call: TRBV5-6
j_call: TRBJ2-3
cdr3_nt: TGTGCCAGCAGCAGTTTCCGGACTAGCGGGGGAAGCACAGATACGCAGTATTTT
cdr3_aa: CASSSFRTSGGSTDTQYF

cdr3_length: 15
clone_size: -
d_call: TRBD1
v_call: TRBV5-8
j_call: TRBJ2-3
cdr3_nt: TGTGCCAGCAGTCTTGGACAGGGGGACGCAGATACGCAGTATTTT
cdr3_aa: CASSLGQGDADTQYF

cdr3_length: 15
clone_size: -
d_call: -
v_call: TRBV2
j_call: TRBJ2-1
cdr3_nt: TGTGCCAGCAGTGATACCGGGAGCTCCTACAATGAGCAGTTCTTC
cdr3_aa: CASSDTGSSYNEQFF

cdr3_length: 17
clone_size: -
d_call: TRBD1
v_call: TRBV28
j_call: TRBJ2-2
cdr3_nt: TGTGCCAGCAGGATACTACGGACAGGGTCGAACACCGGGGAGCTGTTTTTT
cdr3_aa: CASRILRTGSNTGELFF

cdr3_length: 16
clone_size: -
d_call: TRBD1
v_call: TRBV11-2
j_call: TRBJ2-5
cdr3_nt: TGTGCCAGCAGCCCACTCCGGGACAGGGGAGGGGAGACCCAGTACTTC
cdr3_aa: CASSPLRDRGGETQYF

cdr3_length: 14
clone_size: -
d_call: TRBD2
v_call: TRBV2
j_call: TRBJ2-7
cdr3_nt: TGTGCCAGCAGTGATTGGACTAGCGGGTTCGAGCAGTACTTC
cdr3_aa: CASSDWTSGFEQYF

cdr3_length: 12
clone_size: -
d_call: -
v_call: TRBV27
j_call: TRBJ1-5
cdr3_nt: TGTGCCAGCAGTGAAATACAGGGTACCCAGCATTTT
cdr3_aa: CASSEIQGTQHF

cdr3_length: 17
clone_size: -
d_call: -
v_call: TRBV9
j_call: TRBJ1-2
cdr3_nt: TGTGCCAGCAGCCCCCGTTTTTCCCCTCAAAGGGGCTATGGCTACACCTTC
cdr3_aa: CASSPRFSPQRGYGYTF

cdr3_length: 16
clone_size: -
d_call: -
v_call: TRBV18
j_call: TRBJ2-1
cdr3_nt: TGTGCCAGCTCACCACCGGGCAGTAGCTCCTACAATGAGCAGTTCTTC
cdr3_aa: CASSPPGSSSYNEQFF

cdr3_length: 14
clone_size: -
d_call: TRBD1
v_call: TRBV9
j_call: TRBJ2-2
cdr3_nt: TGTGCCAGCACCGACAGGGCGAGCACCGGGGAGCTGTTTTTT
cdr3_aa: CASTDRASTGELFF

cdr3_length: 15
clone_size: once
d_call: -
v_call: TRBV4-1
j_call: TRBJ1-5
cdr3_nt: TGCGCCAGCAGCCGGGCAGGGAATAGCAATCAGCCCCAGCATTTT
cdr3_aa: CASSRAGNSNQPQHF

cdr3_length: 13
clone_size: -
d_call: -
v_call: TRBV2
j_call: TRBJ1-1
cdr3_nt: TGTGCCAGCTTGAGGGAGAGCGGCACTGAAGCTTTCTTT
cdr3_aa: CASLRESGTEAFF

cdr3_length: 15
clone_size: -
d_call: TRBD2
v_call: TRBV9
j_call: TRBJ2-5
cdr3_nt: TGTGCCAGCAGCTTCGCGGGAGGGTTCCAAGAGACCCAGTACTTC
cdr3_aa: CASSFAGGFQETQYF

cdr3_length: 16
clone_size: -
d_call: TRBD2
v_call: TRBV28
j_call: TRBJ2-1
cdr3_nt: TGTGCCAGCAGACTAGCGGGAGGGGGATCCTACAATGAGCAGTTCTTC
cdr3_aa: CASRLAGGGSYNEQFF

cdr3_length: 17
clone_size: -
d_call: TRBD1
v_call: TRBV2
j_call: TRBJ2-2
cdr3_nt: TGTGCCAGCAGTGGACCGGGACAGGGTCCGAACACCGGGGAGCTGTTTTTT
cdr3_aa: CASSGPGQGPNTGELFF

cdr3_length: 15
clone_size: few
d_call: -
v_call: TRBV4-1
j_call: TRBJ1-2
cdr3_nt: TGCGCCAGCAGCCTCCCTCAGGGGCTGTCGGCGGGCTACACCTTC
cdr3_aa: CASSLPQGLSAGYTF

cdr3_length: 14
clone_size: once
d_call: -
v_call: TRBV6-5
j_call: TRBJ2-7
cdr3_nt: TGTGCCAGCAGTTACGGCAGGGTTGGGTACGAGCAGTACTTC
cdr3_aa: CASSYGRVGYEQYF

cdr3_length: 14
clone_size: -
d_call: TRBD2
v_call: TRBV6-4
j_call: TRBJ2-7
cdr3_nt: TGTGCCAGCAGCGCGAAATATGGGGGGGGCGAGCAGTACTTC
cdr3_aa: CASSAKYGGGEQYF